This T cell receptor beta chain was sequenced for a study of blood T cell repertoires in COVID-19 (dated by TCRdb to about 2020). Broadly, across the study: Collaborator samples came from the United States, Italy and Spain and covered acute and convalescent phases of COVID-19. Where available, HLA class I and class II types were obtained from metadata supplied by the sample provider rather than from assay-based typing. The material from the prospective study consisted of cDNA or gDNA derived from T cells, B-cell-depleted T cells, or PBMCs. Samples came from the ongoing ImmuneRACE study (first 160 participants) plus 1,254 subjects from 6 global collaborators. The repertoires were released in a freely available public database meant as a resource for research on the immune response to SARS-CoV-2. Deeply sampled blood TCRbeta repertoires from subjects exposed to, actively infected with, or recovered from COVID-19 were included in the dataset. The sample metadata nearly always contained a de-identified subject ID, COVID-19 status, age in years and sex.

TCRbeta CDR3 regions were amplified from genomic DNA using the immunoSEQ Assay, a bias-controlled multiplex PCR. Per the authors' processing: The number of nucleated cells in each sample was estimated by amplification of reference gene primers within the assay. To quantify the absolute abundance of each unique TCRbeta CDR3 rearrangement, sequence reads were collapsed and filtered. For each sample, productive Simpson clonality was calculated as the square root of Simpson's diversity index across productive rearrangements. The table comes from immuneACCESS by way of TCRdb, which keeps in-frame sequences with V and J called. Part of the clones is missing from these tables; in studies checked, under half for an unresolved V gene and the rest for unknown reasons. V, J and clone size were drawn from that table, and D and trimming were deduced from the DNA. The sample table contains 90,000 to 150,000 clones; only one count was recorded for 75% to 85% of them. The top ten constitute 4% of the sample.

Remarks on this clone: Its antigen target is currently unknown. No qualities accompany the bases; no much larger clone lies one base away.

The study at large found these results: The quantity of clinical and demographic metadata differed by source and by participant and was supplied without curation.

Whole blood was collected in K2EDTA tubes by collaborating institutions according to the institutions' own protocols. Collaborator samples were shipped for TCRbeta analysis as frozen whole blood, isolated PBMCs, or DNA extracted from either sample type. V drops 5 bases and J drops 9 bases, leaving 14 bases in between. As encoded in the germline V gene, CDR1 is SGHTA while CDR2 is FQGNSA. The CDR3 holds 14 amino acids from the cysteine to the phenylalanine. Just the 42-base CDR3 DNA is kept, in frame starting at base 1. The chain couples TRBV7-2 to TRBJ1-6; no D gene is confidently identified. The sequencing sample was made of peripheral blood. The sequence derives from a woman older than 75 with acute or convalescent COVID-19. The nucleotides are TGTGCCAGCAGCCTCCGGAGGGATTCTTCACCCCTCCACTTT. This translates into CASSLRRDSSPLHF.